A selection of T cell receptor beta chains follows, all from one sample in a study of T cells expressing NK-cell markers. With the 5' RACE reads reprocessed, TCRdb shows one record per CDR3 protein and no DNA. Its table records roughly 180,000 distinct CDR3 sequences. The sequencing input was blood T cells: a sorted CD56 or NKG2C T cell subset, CD4+ or CD8+ T cells, or bulk PBMC T cells (not recorded which). Every receptor here comes from a woman aged 18 to 75 in good health. Each CDR3 is given with its conserved first and last residue.

V gene	J gene	CDR3 protein
TRBV7-9	TRBJ1-5	CASRRAYRKHNQPQHF
TRBV12-3/TRBV12-4	TRBJ1-6	CASSLGGSGNSPLHF
TRBV20-1	TRBJ1-5	CSVPRGPVNQPQHF
TRBV20-1	TRBJ1-1	CSASPRGLDTEAFF
TRBV18	TRBJ2-7	CASSPQNEQYF
TRBV7-9	TRBJ1-2	CASSFLRGLDYGYTF
TRBV14	TRBJ2-1	CASSRLGGGASEQFF
TRBV29-1	TRBJ1-5	CSVDAGGNQPQHF
TRBV18	TRBJ1-3	CASSPSSQGDSGNTIYF
TRBV28	TRBJ2-7	CASTAWSEQYF
TRBV12-3/TRBV12-4	TRBJ2-1	CASSPDSRHSDEQFF
TRBV6-2/TRBV6-3	TRBJ1-5	CASSIPTGGFQPQHF
TRBV29-1	TRBJ2-3	CSVESAVAGGRDTQYF
TRBV11-1	TRBJ2-7	CASSWSQSSYEQYF
TRBV7-9	TRBJ2-3	CASSYRDRKMGDTQYF
TRBV11-3	TRBJ2-1	CASSLVQTGGVVEQFF
TRBV10-3	TRBJ2-4	CAISEPRQGGENIQYF
TRBV5-6	TRBJ1-2	CASSLRQGALYGYTF
TRBV29-1	TRBJ2-5	CSLIAGMEETQYF
TRBV10-3	TRBJ1-5	CAIQAHGDSNQPQHF
TRBV5-1	TRBJ2-5	CASSLGLAGGSETQYF
TRBV3-1	TRBJ1-1	CASSQLGTENTEAFF
TRBV24-1	TRBJ2-1	CATSDGGNNEQFF
TRBV20-1	TRBJ2-7	CSASGLAAQYEQYF
TRBV15	TRBJ1-2	CATSTRDRGYTF
TRBV6-1	TRBJ2-7	CATAVAGTYEQYF
TRBV7-3	TRBJ2-1	CASSLASGTIYNEQFF
TRBV15	TRBJ1-1	CATSGRTGFFAEAFF
TRBV20-1	TRBJ1-5	CSARGTDNQPQHF
TRBV7-2	TRBJ2-3	CASSFRQDRDTQYF
TRBV4-1	TRBJ2-5	CASSFGTTGLGFEETQYF
TRBV6-1	TRBJ2-5	CASSFAGGGEETQYF
TRBV5-1	TRBJ1-2	CASSLKGTGSGYTF
TRBV20-1	TRBJ2-2	CSAREDGELFF
TRBV5-1	TRBJ2-2	CASSGGGLTTTGELFF
TRBV6-5	TRBJ1-6	CASSYLRVYNSPLHF
TRBV12-3/TRBV12-4	TRBJ2-6	CASSFRGSGANVLTF
TRBV20-1	TRBJ1-4	CSAQTGPNEKLFF
TRBV20-1	TRBJ2-7	CSARGTTNSYEQYF
TRBV4-1	TRBJ2-3	CASSQVPGSTDTQYF
TRBV12-3/TRBV12-4	TRBJ1-6	CASTQSNYSPLHF
TRBV6-6	TRBJ1-3	CASTYGNTIYF
TRBV5-6	TRBJ2-7	CASSLLSGGPHEQYF
TRBV29-1	TRBJ2-5	CSVETPLAGKQETQYF
TRBV11-2	TRBJ2-1	CASRTRDYSYNEQFF
TRBV6-2/TRBV6-3	TRBJ1-5	CASSDRGPQHF
TRBV27	TRBJ2-2	CASSLYRVAGELFF
TRBV7-9	TRBJ2-7	CASSRTSGAIYEQYF
TRBV18	TRBJ2-3	CASSERLSTDTQYF
TRBV3-1	TRBJ1-6	CASSQGQVTNSPLHF
TRBV7-2	TRBJ2-7	CASSLEAGEFYEQYF
TRBV12-3/TRBV12-4	TRBJ2-3	CASSPPGTGTDTQYF
TRBV20-1	TRBJ2-5	CSASSYLAGLAGGPVLETQYF
TRBV6-1	TRBJ1-1	CASTPTQRGLNTEAFF
TRBV5-6	TRBJ2-1	CASSLAQGIYNEQFF
TRBV18	TRBJ2-7	CASSPRSNEQYF
TRBV5-6	TRBJ2-2	CASSWEQGAVNTGELFF
TRBV4-1	TRBJ2-3	CASSYPGTRLTYTQYF
TRBV25-1	TRBJ2-1	CASSEFPRLTGAHEQFF